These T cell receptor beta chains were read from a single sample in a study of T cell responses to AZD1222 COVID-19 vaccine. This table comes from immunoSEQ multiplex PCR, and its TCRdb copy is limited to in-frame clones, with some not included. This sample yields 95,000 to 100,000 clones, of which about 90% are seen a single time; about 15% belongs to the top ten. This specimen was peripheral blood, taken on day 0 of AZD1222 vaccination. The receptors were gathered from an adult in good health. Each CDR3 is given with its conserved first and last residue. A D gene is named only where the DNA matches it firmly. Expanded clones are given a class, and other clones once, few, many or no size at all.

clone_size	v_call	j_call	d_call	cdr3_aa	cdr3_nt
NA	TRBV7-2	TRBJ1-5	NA	CASSFFLGPQHF	TGTGCCAGCAGCTTCTTCCTAGGGCCCCAGCATTTT
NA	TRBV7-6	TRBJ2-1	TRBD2	CASSPDVPSGTNNEQFF	TGTGCCAGCAGCCCTGACGTACCTAGCGGGACGAACAATGAGCAGTTCTTC
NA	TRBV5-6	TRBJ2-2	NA	CASSVDANTGELFF	TGTGCCAGCAGCGTTGACGCGAACACCGGGGAGCTGTTTTTT
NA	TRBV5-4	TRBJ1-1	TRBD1	CASSAPIRQGNTEAFF	TGTGCCAGCAGCGCACCTATAAGACAGGGGAACACTGAAGCTTTCTTT
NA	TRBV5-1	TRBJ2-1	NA	CASSPDFNNEQFF	TGCGCCAGCAGCCCGGACTTTAACAATGAGCAGTTCTTC
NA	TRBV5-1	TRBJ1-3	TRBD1	CASSLAGDRGGNTIYF	TGCGCCAGCAGCTTGGCCGGGGACAGGGGTGGAAACACCATATATTTT
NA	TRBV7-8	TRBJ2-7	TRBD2	CASSLPNGLAGSYEQYF	TGTGCCAGCAGCTTACCAAATGGACTAGCGGGATCCTACGAGCAGTACTTC
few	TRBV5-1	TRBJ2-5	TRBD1	CASSGQGETQYF	TGCGCCAGCAGCGGACAGGGGGAGACCCAGTACTTC
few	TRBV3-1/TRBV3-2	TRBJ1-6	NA	CASSQGDGDSPLHF	TGTGCCAGCAGCCAAGGAGACGGAGATTCACCCCTCCACTTT
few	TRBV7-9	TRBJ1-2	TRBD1	CASSSSGTGSYGYTF	TGTGCCAGCAGCTCCTCCGGGACAGGGTCGTATGGCTACACCTTC
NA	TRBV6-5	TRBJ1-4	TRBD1	CASSYGDRFLEKLFF	TGTGCCAGCAGTTACGGGGACAGGTTTTTAGAAAAACTGTTTTTT
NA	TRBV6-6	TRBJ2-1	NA	CASSQTSLEQFF	TGTGCCAGCAGTCAAACTAGCTTGGAGCAGTTCTTC
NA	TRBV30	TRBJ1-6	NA	CAWSVRGAGGSPLHF	TGTGCCTGGAGTGTACGAGGGGCAGGCGGGTCACCCCTCCACTTT
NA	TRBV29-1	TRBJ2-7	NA	CSVLLGDLSYEQYF	TGCAGCGTCCTTCTTGGGGACCTCTCCTACGAGCAGTACTTC
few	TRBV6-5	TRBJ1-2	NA	CADGTGMDSYGYTF	TGTGCCGATGGGACGGGGATGGATAGCTATGGCTACACCTTC
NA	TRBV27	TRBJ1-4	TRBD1	CASSGQGTNEKLFF	TGTGCCAGCAGTGGACAGGGTACAAATGAAAAACTGTTTTTT
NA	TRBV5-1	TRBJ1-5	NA	CASSLGPDDQPQHF	TGCGCCAGCAGCCTCGGCCCCGACGATCAGCCCCAGCATTTT
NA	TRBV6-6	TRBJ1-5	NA	CASSYSTRGPNQPQHF	TGTGCCAGCAGTTACTCGACCAGGGGACCGAATCAGCCCCAGCATTTT
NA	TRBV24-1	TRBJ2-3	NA	CATGSRGSGTQYF	TGTGCCACCGGCAGCAGGGGATCTGGTACGCAGTATTTT
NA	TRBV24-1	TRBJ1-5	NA	CATSDHGSSNQPQHF	TGTGCCACCAGTGACCATGGGAGTAGCAATCAGCCCCAGCATTTT
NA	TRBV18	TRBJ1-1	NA	CASSPLMWAEAFF	TGTGCCAGCTCACCCCTAATGTGGGCTGAAGCTTTCTTT
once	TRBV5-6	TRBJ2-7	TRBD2	CASSLAGLANYEQYF	TGTGCCAGCAGCTTGGCGGGACTAGCGAATTACGAGCAGTACTTC
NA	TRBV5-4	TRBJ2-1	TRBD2	CASSRGTSGRGEFF	TGTGCCAGCAGCCGCGGGACTAGCGGGAGGGGGGAGTTCTTC
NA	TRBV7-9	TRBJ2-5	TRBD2	CASSFGLAGDGETQYF	TGTGCCAGCAGCTTCGGACTAGCGGGAGACGGAGAGACCCAGTACTTC
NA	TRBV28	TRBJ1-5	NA	CASSSSEGFSNQPQHF	TGTGCCAGCAGTTCAAGTGAGGGGTTTAGCAATCAGCCCCAGCATTTT
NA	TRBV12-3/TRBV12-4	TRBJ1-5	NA	CASSLVNQPQHF	TGTGCCAGCAGTTTAGTAAATCAGCCCCAGCATTTT
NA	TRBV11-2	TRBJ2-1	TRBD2	CASSLVLAGFYNEQFF	TGTGCCAGCAGCTTAGTTCTAGCGGGGTTCTACAATGAGCAGTTCTTC
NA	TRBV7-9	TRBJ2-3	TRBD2	CASSFGSSGRQADTQYF	TGTGCCAGCAGCTTTGGGAGCAGCGGGAGGCAAGCAGATACGCAGTATTTT
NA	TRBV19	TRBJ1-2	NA	CASRAGADYGYTF	TGTGCCAGTAGGGCAGGGGCGGACTATGGCTACACCTTC
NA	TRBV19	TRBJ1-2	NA	CASKNRLMEGYTF	TGTGCCAGTAAAAACAGATTGATGGAAGGCTACACCTTC
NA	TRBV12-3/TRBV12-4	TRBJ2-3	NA	CASSRLGTQYF	TGTGCCAGCAGCCGACTGGGCACGCAGTATTTT
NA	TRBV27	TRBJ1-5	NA	CASSLPQFRANQPQHF	TGTGCCAGCTCCCTTCCACAGTTTCGGGCGAATCAGCCCCAGCATTTT
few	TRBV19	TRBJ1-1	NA	CASSIDLNTLNTEAFF	TGTGCCAGTAGTATAGATCTAAATACTCTGAACACTGAAGCTTTCTTT
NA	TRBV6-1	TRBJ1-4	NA	CASSDGQADEKLFF	TGTGCCAGCAGTGACGGTCAAGCGGATGAAAAACTGTTTTTT
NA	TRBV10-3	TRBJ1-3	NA	CAISANPVSGNTIYF	TGTGCCATCAGTGCAAACCCGGTCTCTGGAAACACCATATATTTT
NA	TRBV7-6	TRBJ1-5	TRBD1	CASSEGPGGSYSNQPQHF	TGTGCCAGCAGCGAAGGCCCAGGGGGCTCTTATAGCAATCAGCCCCAGCATTTT
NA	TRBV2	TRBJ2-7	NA	CASSDGVYEQYF	TGTGCCAGCAGTGATGGTGTCTACGAGCAGTACTTC
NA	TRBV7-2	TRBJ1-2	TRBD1	CASSQIQGGEIDGYTF	TGTGCCAGCAGCCAAATACAGGGGGGGGAAATCGATGGCTACACCTTC
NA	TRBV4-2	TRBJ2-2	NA	CASSLEAGTGELFF	TGTGCCAGCAGCCTCGAAGCGGGTACCGGGGAGCTGTTTTTT
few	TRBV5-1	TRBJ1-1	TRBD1	CASSQTGRTEAFF	TGCGCCAGCAGCCAGACAGGGAGGACTGAAGCTTTCTTT
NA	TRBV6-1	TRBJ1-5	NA	CASSARSDRGLYSNQPQHF	TGTGCCAGCAGTGCCCGGTCTGACAGAGGTCTTTATAGCAATCAGCCCCAGCATTTT
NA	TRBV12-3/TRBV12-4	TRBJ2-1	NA	CASSFSNEQFF	TGTGCCAGCAGTTTCAGCAATGAGCAGTTCTTC
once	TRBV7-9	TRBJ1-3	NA	CASNKEGYSGNTIYF	TGTGCCAGCAACAAGGAGGGATACTCTGGAAACACCATATATTTT
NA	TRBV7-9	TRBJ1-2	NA	CASSLGRAGGNYGYTF	TGTGCCAGCAGCTTAGGTAGGGCAGGAGGCAACTATGGCTACACCTTC
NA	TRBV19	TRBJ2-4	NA	CASMGSVLENIQYF	TGTGCCAGTATGGGGTCCGTTTTAGAGAACATTCAGTACTTC
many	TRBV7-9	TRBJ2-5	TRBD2	CAGDREGTQYF	TGTGCCGGGGATCGGGAGGGGACCCAGTACTTC
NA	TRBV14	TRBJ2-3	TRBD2	CASSQGLAGGLSDTQYF	TGTGCCAGCAGCCAAGGACTAGCGGGAGGGCTTTCCGATACGCAGTATTTT
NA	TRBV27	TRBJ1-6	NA	CASTSTKGGMGSPLHF	TGTGCCAGCACCTCTACAAAAGGGGGTATGGGTTCACCCCTCCACTTT
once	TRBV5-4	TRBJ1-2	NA	CASSDQSLLGYGYTF	TGTGCCAGCAGCGATCAGAGTCTGCTCGGCTATGGCTACACCTTC
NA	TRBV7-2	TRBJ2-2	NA	CASSLGGQGNTGELFF	TGTGCCAGCAGCTTAGGAGGTCAGGGAAACACCGGGGAGCTGTTTTTT
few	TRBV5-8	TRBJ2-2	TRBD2	CASSPSGSYGELFF	TGTGCCAGCAGCCCTAGCGGGAGTTACGGGGAGCTGTTTTTT
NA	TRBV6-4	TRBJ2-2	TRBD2	CASSDSTSETGELFF	TGTGCCAGCAGTGACTCAACTAGCGAGACCGGGGAGCTGTTTTTT
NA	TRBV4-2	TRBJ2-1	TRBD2	CASTEGLAGNNEQFF	TGTGCCAGCACGGAGGGACTAGCGGGGAACAATGAGCAGTTCTTC
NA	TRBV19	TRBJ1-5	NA	CASSGTGGSNQPQHF	TGTGCCAGTAGTGGCACAGGAGGAAGCAATCAGCCCCAGCATTTT
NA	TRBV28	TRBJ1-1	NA	CASSPSWGHTEAFF	TGTGCCAGCAGTCCCTCCTGGGGGCACACTGAAGCTTTCTTT
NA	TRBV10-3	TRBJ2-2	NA	CATRDGSNTGELFF	TGTGCCACCCGGGACGGATCGAACACCGGGGAGCTGTTTTTT
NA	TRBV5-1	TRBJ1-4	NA	CASSLWRATNEKLFF	TGCGCCAGCAGCTTGTGGCGAGCAACTAATGAAAAACTGTTTTTT
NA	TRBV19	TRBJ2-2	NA	CASSNPGGTGELFF	TGTGCCAGTAGTAACCCCGGAGGTACCGGGGAGCTGTTTTTT
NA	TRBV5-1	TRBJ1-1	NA	CASSLTGGTEAFF	TGCGCCAGCAGCTTGACAGGAGGGACTGAAGCTTTCTTT
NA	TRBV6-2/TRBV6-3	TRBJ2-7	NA	CASSYDHLVPANEQYF	TGTGCCAGCAGTTACGATCACCTAGTACCAGCGAACGAGCAGTACTTC